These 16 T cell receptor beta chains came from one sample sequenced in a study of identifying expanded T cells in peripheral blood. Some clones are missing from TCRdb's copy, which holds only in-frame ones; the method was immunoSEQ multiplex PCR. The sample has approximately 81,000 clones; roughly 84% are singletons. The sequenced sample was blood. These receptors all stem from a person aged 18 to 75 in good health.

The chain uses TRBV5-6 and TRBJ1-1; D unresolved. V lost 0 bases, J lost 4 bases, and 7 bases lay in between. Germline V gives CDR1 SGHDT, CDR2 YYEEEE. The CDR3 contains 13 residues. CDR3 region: CASSLGRGTEAFF. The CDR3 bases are TGTGCCAGCAGCTTGGGGCGTGGCACTGAAGCTTTCTTT.

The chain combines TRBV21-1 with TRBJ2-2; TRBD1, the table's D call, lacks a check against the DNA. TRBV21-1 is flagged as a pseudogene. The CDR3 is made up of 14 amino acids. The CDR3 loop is CASSPDRNTGELFF. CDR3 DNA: TGTGCCAGCTCCCCCGACAGAAACACCGGGGAGCTGTTTTTT.

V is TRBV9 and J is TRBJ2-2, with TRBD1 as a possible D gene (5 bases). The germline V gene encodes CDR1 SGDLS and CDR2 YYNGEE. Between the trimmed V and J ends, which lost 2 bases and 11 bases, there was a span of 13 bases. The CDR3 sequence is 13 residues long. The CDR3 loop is CASSVPGRTELFF. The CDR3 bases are TGTGCCAGCAGCGTTCCCGGTAGGACAGAGCTGTTTTTT.

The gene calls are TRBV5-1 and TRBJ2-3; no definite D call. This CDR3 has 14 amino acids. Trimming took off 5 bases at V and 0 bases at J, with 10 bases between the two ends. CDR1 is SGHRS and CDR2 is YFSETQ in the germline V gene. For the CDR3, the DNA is TGCGCCAGCAGGAGTACCACTAGCACAGATACGCAGTATTTT. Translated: CASRSTTSTDTQYF.

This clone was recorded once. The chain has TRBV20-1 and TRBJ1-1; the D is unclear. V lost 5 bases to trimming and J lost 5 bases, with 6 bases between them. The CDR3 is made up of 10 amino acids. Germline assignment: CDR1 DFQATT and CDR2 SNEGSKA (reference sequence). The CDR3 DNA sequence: TGCAGTGCTGGCAGTACTGAAGCTTTCTTT. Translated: CSAGSTEAFF.

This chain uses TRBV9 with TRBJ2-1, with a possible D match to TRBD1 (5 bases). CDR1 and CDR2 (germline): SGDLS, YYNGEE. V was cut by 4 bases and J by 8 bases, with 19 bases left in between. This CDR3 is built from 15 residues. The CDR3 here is CASSPSSQGPDEQFF. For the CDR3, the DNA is TGTGCCAGCAGCCCCTCTTCGCAGGGCCCGGATGAGCAGTTCTTC.

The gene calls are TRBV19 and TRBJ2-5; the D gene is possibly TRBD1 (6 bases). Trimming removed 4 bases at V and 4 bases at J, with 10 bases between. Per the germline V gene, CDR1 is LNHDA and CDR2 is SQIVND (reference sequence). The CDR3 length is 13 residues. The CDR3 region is CASSNRQAETQYF. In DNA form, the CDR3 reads TGTGCCAGTAGTAACCGACAGGCAGAGACCCAGTACTTC.

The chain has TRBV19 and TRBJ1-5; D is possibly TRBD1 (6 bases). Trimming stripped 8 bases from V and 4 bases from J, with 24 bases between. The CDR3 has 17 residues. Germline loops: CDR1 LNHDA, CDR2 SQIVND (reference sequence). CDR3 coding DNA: TGTGCCAGTTCGCCGACAGACCTACAGGGCCTTAATCAGCCCCAGCATTTT. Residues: CASSPTDLQGLNQPQHF.

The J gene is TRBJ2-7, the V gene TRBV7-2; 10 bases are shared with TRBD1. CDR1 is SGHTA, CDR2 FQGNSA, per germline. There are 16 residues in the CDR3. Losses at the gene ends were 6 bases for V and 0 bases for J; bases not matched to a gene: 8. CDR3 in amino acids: CASSFGQGGSSYEQYF. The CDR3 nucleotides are TGTGCCAGCAGTTTTGGACAGGGGGGAAGCTCCTACGAGCAGTACTTC. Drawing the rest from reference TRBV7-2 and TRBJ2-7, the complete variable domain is GAGVSQSPSNKVTEKGKDVELRCDPISGHTALYWYRQSLGQGLEFLIYFQGNSAPDKSGLPSDRFSAERTGGSVSTLTIQRTQQEDSAVYLCASSFGQGGSSYEQYFGPGTRLTVT.

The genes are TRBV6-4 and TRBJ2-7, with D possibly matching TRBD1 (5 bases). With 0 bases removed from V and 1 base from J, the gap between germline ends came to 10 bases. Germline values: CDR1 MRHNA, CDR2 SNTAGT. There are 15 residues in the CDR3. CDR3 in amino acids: CASSDSVKGSYEQYF. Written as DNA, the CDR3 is TGTGCCAGCAGTGACTCGGTTAAGGGGTCCTACGAGCAGTACTTC.

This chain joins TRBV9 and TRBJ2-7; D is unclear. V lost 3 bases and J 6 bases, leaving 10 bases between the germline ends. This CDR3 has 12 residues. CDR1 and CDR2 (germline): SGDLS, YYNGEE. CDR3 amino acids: CASSGVNGEQYF. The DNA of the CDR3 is TGTGCCAGCAGCGGGGTTAACGGCGAGCAGTACTTC.

CDR3: CATSSDRGRGYGYTF. Here the CDR3 DNA reads TGTGCCACCAGCTCCGACAGGGGGCGAGGCTATGGCTACACCTTC. The chain carries TRBV15 and TRBJ1-2; 10 bases agree with TRBD1. CDR1 LNHNV and CDR2 YYDKDF come from the germline V gene (reference sequence). CDR3 length equals 15 residues. Unmatched junction bases numbered 7, after V lost 5 bases and J lost 4 bases.

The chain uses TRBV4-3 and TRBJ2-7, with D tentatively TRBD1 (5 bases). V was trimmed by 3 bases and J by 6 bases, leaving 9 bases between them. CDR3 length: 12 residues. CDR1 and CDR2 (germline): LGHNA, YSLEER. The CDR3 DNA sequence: TGCGCCAGCAGCCAGGGGCCCACCGAGCAGTACTTC. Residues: CASSQGPTEQYF.

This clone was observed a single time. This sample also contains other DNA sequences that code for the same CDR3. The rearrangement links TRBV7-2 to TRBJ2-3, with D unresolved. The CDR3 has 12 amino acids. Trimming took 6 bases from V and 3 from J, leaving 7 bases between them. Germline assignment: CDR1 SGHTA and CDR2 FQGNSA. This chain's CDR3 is CASSFGTDTQYF. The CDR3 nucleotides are TGTGCCAGCAGTTTCGGTACAGATACGCAGTATTTT.

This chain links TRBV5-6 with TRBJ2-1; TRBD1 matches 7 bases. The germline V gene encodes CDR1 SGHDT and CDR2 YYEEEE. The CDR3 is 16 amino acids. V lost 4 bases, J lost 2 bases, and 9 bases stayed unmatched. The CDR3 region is CASSAFSTGAYNEQFF. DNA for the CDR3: TGTGCCAGCAGCGCCTTTAGCACAGGGGCCTACAATGAGCAGTTCTTC.

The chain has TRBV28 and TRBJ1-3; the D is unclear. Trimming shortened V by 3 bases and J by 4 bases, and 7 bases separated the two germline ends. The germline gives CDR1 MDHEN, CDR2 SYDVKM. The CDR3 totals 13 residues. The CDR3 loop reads CASSFLRGNTIYF. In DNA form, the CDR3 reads TGTGCCAGCAGTTTCCTGCGAGGAAACACCATATATTTT. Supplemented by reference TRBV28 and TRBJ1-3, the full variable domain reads DVKVTQSSRYLVKRTGEKVFLECVQDMDHENMFWYRQDPGLGLRLIYFSYDVKMKEKGDIPEGYSVSREKKERFSLILESASTNQTSMYLCASSFLRGNTIYFGEGSWLTVV.